The source of this TCR beta chain is a study of PD-1 blockade in classical Hodgkin lymphoma. Exposure to brentuximab vedotin varied, and each patient had relapsed following autologous stem cell transplantation. The data were produced by immunoSEQ multiplex PCR, yet TCRdb's version contains in-frame clones alone and is incomplete. The data contain about 9,900 clones, around nine tenths of them singletons. CDR1 is MRHNA and CDR2 is SNTAGT in the germline V gene. With 3 bases removed from V and 0 bases from J, the gap between germline ends came to 9 bases. The CDR3 covers 16 residues. The count of this clone is one.

The V gene is TRBV6-4, the J gene TRBJ2-6, with a tentative D call TRBD2 (6 bases). The sample in question was peripheral blood mononuclear cells (PBMCs), obtained at baseline. This TCR came from a human donor with classical Hodgkin lymphoma. CDR3 loop: CASSEGGGSGANVLTF. CDR3 coding DNA: TGTGCCAGCAGTGAGGGGGGAGGCTCTGGGGCCAACGTCCTGACTTTC.